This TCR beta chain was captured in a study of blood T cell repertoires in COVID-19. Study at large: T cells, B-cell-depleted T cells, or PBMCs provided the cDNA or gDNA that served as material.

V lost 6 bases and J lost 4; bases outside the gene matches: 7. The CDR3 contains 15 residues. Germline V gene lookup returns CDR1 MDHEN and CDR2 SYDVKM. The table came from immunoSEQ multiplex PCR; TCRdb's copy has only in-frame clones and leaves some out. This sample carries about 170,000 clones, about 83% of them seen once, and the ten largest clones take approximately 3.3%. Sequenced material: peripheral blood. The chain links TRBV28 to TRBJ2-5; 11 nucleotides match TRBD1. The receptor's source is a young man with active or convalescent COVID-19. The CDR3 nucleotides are TGTGCCAGCAGAACTCGGACAGGGGGCCTAGAGACCCAGTACTTC. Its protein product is CASRTRTGGLETQYF. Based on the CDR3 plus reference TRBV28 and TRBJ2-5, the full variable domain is DVKVTQSSRYLVKRTGEKVFLECVQDMDHENMFWYRQDPGLGLRLIYFSYDVKMKEKGDIPEGYSVSREKKERFSLILESASTNQTSMYLCASRTRTGGLETQYFGPGTRLLVL.